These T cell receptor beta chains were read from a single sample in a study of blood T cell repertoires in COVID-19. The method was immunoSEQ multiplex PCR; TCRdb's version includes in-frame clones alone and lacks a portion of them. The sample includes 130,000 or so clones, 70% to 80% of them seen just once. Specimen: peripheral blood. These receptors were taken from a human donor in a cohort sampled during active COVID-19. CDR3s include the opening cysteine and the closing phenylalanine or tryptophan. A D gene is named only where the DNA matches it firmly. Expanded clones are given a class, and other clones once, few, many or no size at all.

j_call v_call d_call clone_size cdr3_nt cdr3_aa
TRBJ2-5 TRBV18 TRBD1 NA TGTGCCAGCTCACCACAGGGACAGGTGGAGACCCAGTACTTC CASSPQGQVETQYF
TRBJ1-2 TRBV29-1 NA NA TGCAGCGTTGAGGGGGGGCTCTATGGCTACACCTTC CSVEGGLYGYTF
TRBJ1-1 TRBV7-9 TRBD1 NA TGTGCCGGGACAGGGGCCTGGGGCACTGAAGCTTTCTTT CAGTGAWGTEAFF
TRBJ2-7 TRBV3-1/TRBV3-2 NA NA TGTGCCAGCAGCCAAGACGTGGAGCAGTACTTC CASSQDVEQYF
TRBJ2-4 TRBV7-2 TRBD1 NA TGTGCCAGCAGCATATCCGGGACAGTAGCCAAAAACATTCAGTACTTC CASSISGTVAKNIQYF
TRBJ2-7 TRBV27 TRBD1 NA TGTGCCAGCAGTCAGACAGGGGGCGCATTTTACGAGCAGTACTTC CASSQTGGAFYEQYF
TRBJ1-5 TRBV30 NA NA TGTGCCTGGTCGGCCCAGCATTTT CAWSAQHF
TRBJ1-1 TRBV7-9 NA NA TGTGCCAGCAGCTTAGCCGAGCTGGCTGAAGCTTTCTTT CASSLAELAEAFF
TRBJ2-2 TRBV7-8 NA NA TGTGCCAGCAGCTTCAACGAGGGGAACACCGGGGAGCTGTTTTTT CASSFNEGNTGELFF
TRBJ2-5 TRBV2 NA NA TGTGCCAGCACCCAAAGCGAGACCCAGTACTTC CASTQSETQYF
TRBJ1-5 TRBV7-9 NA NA TGTGCCAGCAGCCCCCGTGGCAGCAATCAGCCCCAGCATTTT CASSPRGSNQPQHF
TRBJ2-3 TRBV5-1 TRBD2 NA TGCGCCAGCAGAGAGCGGGGAAGCACAGATACGCAGTATTTT CASRERGSTDTQYF
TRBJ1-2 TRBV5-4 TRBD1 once TGTGCCAGCAGCCCTAAGGACAGGGCGAGTGGCTACACCTTC CASSPKDRASGYTF
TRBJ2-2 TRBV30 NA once TGTGCCTGGAGTGACCTCGGGGGGAACACCGGGGAGCTGTTTTTT CAWSDLGGNTGELFF
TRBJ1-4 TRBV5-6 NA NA TGTGCCAGCAGCTCCCTCGGGACTGCAACTAATGAAAAACTGTTTTTT CASSSLGTATNEKLFF
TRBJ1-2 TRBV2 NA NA TGTGCCAGCAGTGAGGCAGTGGGCTACACCTTC CASSEAVGYTF
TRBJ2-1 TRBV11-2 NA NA TGTGCCAGCAGCCGGAGGGAGGGGGGTAGCAGGGATGAGCAGTTCTTC CASSRREGGSRDEQFF
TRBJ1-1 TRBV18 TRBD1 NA TGTGCCAGCTCACCAGGGACAGGGGCCAACACTGAAGCTTTCTTT CASSPGTGANTEAFF
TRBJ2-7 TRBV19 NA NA TGTGCCAGTAGTCCAGGGTACAGGTACGAGCAGTACTTC CASSPGYRYEQYF
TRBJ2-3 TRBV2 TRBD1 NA TGTGCCAGCAGCGCTGACAGGGGCTTCACAGATACGCAGTATTTT CASSADRGFTDTQYF